This entry is about one T cell receptor (beta chain). High-throughput TCR beta sequencing covered peripheral CD8+ and CD4+ T cells. RNA, at roughly 0.5 to 1 ug, was reverse transcribed with random hexamers. TCR beta CDR3 was amplified by immunoSEQ multiplex PCR. This amplification extended across 54 Vbeta and 13 Jbeta segments. TCRdb processed the immunoSEQ multiplex PCR reads anew with MiXCR; each CDR3 protein has one entry. This table has 100,000 to 150,000 distinct CDR3 sequences, 65% to 90% appearing once. The sample is drawn from a study of CD8 T cells in Susac syndrome. The CDR3 loop spans 12 amino acids. Germline-derived CDR1 and CDR2 are LNHDA and SQIVND (reference sequence). V shed 9 bases and J shed 8 bases, with 16 bases lying between them.

This chain links TRBV19 with TRBJ1-2, with D perhaps TRBD1 (5 bases). The material sequenced was CD8+ T cells from PBMCs. The receptor comes from a human donor with multiple sclerosis. The CDR3: CASRVLVYGYTF. The CDR3 DNA is TGTGCCAGCAGGGTCCTCGTCTACGGCTACACCTTC.